This T cell receptor (beta chain) was sequenced for a study of cytomegalovirus exposure and HLA in healthy donors. With regard to this clone: The antigen remains unidentified.

The V gene lost 0 bases and the J gene lost 9 bases, with 7 bases spanning the gap. This CDR3 contains 12 residues. In germline, CDR1 is SGHRS, CDR2 YFSETQ. Study results and caveats: While the bulk of TCR sequences proved rare, some public TCRs turned up in many donors. Certain indistinguishable V segments, among them TRBV6-2 and TRBV6-3, were excluded. A prior analysis recorded that most TCR beta V segments were productive about 87% or about 30% of the time.

It was with 60 Vbeta and 13 Jbeta primers that the PCR ran. The data were produced by immunoSEQ multiplex PCR, yet TCRdb's version contains in-frame clones alone and is incomplete. This table has over 200,000 clones, 85% to 90% appearing once. Sequencing was performed on PBMCs. The sequence derives from a human donor in good health. The rearrangement joins TRBV5-1 to TRBJ2-1; D remains unclear. CDR3 in amino acids: CASSLDTFEQFF. The CDR3 region has the DNA TGCGCCAGCAGCTTGGATACATTTGAGCAGTTCTTC.